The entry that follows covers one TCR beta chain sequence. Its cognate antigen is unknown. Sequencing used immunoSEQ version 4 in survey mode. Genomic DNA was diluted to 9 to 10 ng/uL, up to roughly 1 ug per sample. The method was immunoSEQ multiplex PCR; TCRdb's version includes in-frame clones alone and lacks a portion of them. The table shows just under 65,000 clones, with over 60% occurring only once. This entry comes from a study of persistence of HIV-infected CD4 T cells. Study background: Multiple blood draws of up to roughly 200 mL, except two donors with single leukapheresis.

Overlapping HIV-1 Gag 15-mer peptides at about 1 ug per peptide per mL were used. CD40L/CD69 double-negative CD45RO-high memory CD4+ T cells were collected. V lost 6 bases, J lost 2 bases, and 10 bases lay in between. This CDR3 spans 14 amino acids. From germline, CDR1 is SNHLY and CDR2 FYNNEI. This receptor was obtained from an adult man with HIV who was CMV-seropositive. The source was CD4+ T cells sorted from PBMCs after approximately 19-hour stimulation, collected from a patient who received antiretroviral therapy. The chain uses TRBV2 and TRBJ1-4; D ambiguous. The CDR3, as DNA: TGTGCCAGCAGACCGGGGTGGACTAATGAAAAACTGTTTTTT. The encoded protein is CASRPGWTNEKLFF.